This T cell receptor (beta chain) was identified during a study of neurological immune-mediated disorders. Of note for this clonotype: No antigen is known for it.

The ends were cut back, 3 bases at V and 6 bases at J, with 13 bases in the middle. Germline values: CDR1 DFQATT, CDR2 SNEGSKA (reference sequence). This CDR3 comprises 13 residues. Study-wide results and caveats: No link was found between any clinical or MRI feature and the multiple sclerosis repertoire cluster.

The unsorted libraries originated from 2 million PBMCs kept at -80 C. The cDNA came from 5'RACE, which used 10-nucleotide random UMIs. The output of every sequencing run exceeded 190 million TCR-beta sequences, derived from 15-18 subjects. TCRdb redid the calling of the 5' RACE reads with MiXCR, one entry per CDR3 protein. This table has 65,000 to 75,000 distinct CDR3 sequences, 4.8% appearing once. This clonotype was obtained from a woman between 65 and 79 years old with multiple sclerosis. The chain links TRBV20-1 to TRBJ2-3; D remains ambiguous. The specimen sequenced was PBMCs. CDR3 DNA sequence: TGCAGTGCTAGTAGACGGCAGAAGGATACGCAGTATTTT. The encoded protein is CSASRRQKDTQYF.